This TCR beta chain was sequenced in a study of T cells in Graves' hyperthyroidism and ophthalmopathy. Overall study findings and caveats: A model of 13 V-J features distinguished ophthalmopathy from stable hyperthyroidism.

There are 11 residues in the CDR3. Germline V gene data show CDR1 as SGDLS and CDR2 as YYNGEE. Pregnant or lactating patients were excluded, as were those with uncontrolled infection or other autoimmune disease. Every diagnosis used clinical symptoms, serum thyroxine and TRAb, thyroid ultrasound and orbital computed tomography. TCR beta CDR3 region amplification was performed from RNA transcripts. Carried out on the TCR CDR3, a first-round RT-PCR used the HTBI primer set. Using its own MiXCR run on the multiplex PCR reads, TCRdb lists one record per CDR3 protein. Among about 840,000 distinct CDR3 sequences listed, 38% were seen once. Concerning this clonotype itself: Its antigen is still unknown.

The sample comprised blood. This chain joins TRBV9 and TRBJ2-7, with 7 positions matching TRBD2. This sequence was found in a man between 18 and 29 years old with Graves' hyperthyroidism. CDR3 amino acids: CASQRGYEQYF. In nucleotides, the CDR3 is TGTGCTAGTCAGCGGGGCTACGAGCAGTACTTC.